These 10 T cell receptor beta chains share one sample of origin, sequenced in a study of shared clonotypes between healthy human individuals. The table came from immunoSEQ multiplex PCR; TCRdb's copy has only in-frame clones and leaves some out. The data contain about 490,000 clones, roughly four fifths of them singletons. The material sequenced was PBMCs. These receptors were collected from a woman aged 40 to 50 in good health. Some clones in this sample may be carry-over from other donors' samples.

A single count supports this clone. CDR3 loop: CATRRGYGYTF. The CDR3 DNA follows: TGTGCCACCAGAAGAGGCTATGGCTACACCTTC. This chain uses TRBV28 with TRBJ1-2, with D hard to call. V gave up 10 bases and J gave up 4 bases, with 10 bases separating them. This CDR3 has 11 residues. CDR1 and CDR2 (germline): MDHEN, SYDVKM.

The chain links TRBV2 to TRBJ1-5; perhaps TRBD1 as D (5 bases). The CDR3 loop spans 11 amino acids. V lost 6 bases, J lost 9 bases, and 9 bases lay in between. Germline V CDR1 and CDR2: SNHLY, FYNNEI. CDR3 coding DNA: TGTGCCAGCAGCGGGGGGGGGCCCCAGCATTTT. Amino acids: CASSGGGPQHF. Complete variable domain (other parts from reference TRBV2 and TRBJ1-5): EPEVTQTPSHQVTQMGQEVILRCVPISNHLYFYWYRQILGQKVEFLVSFYNNEISEKSEIFDDQFSVERPDGSNFTLKIRSTKLEDSAMYFCASSGGGPQHFGDGTRLSIL.

This clone appeared once. The chain links TRBV5-4 to TRBJ2-1, with 12 bases lining up with TRBD2. Germline assignment: CDR1 SGHNT and CDR2 YYREEE (reference sequence). V was pared by 5 bases and J by 4 bases, with 7 bases of the junction left unmatched. The CDR3 is 16 amino acids. CDR3 protein: CASRSRTSGTYNEQFF. In DNA, the CDR3 is TGTGCCAGCAGATCTCGGACTAGCGGGACTTACAATGAGCAGTTCTTC.

The V gene is TRBV11-2, the J gene TRBJ1-4, with a weak D call TRBD1 (6 bases). This CDR3 has 14 residues. CDR1 is SGHAT, CDR2 FQNNGV, per germline. V was clipped by 6 bases and J by 8 bases, with 16 bases between them. Here the CDR3 DNA reads TGTGCCAGCAGAAATAGGGGGATCGAGGAAAAACTGTTTTTT. Its protein is CASRNRGIEEKLFF.

V and J are TRBV5-4 and TRBJ2-2; TRBD2 matches 15 bases. The CDR3 totals 17 residues. The germline V gene encodes CDR1 SGHNT and CDR2 YYREEE (reference sequence). The ends lost 4 bases at V and 6 bases at J; junction bases unmatched: 7. Here the CDR3 DNA reads TGTGCCAGCAGCCCCGGGACTAGCGGGAGGACCGCCGGGGAGCTGTTTTTT. Amino acids: CASSPGTSGRTAGELFF.

This clone is a singleton in its sample. The chain links TRBV4-2 to TRBJ1-2; D is unresolved. V dropped 0 bases and J dropped 3 bases, with 20 bases sitting between them. Germline CDR1 LGHNA, CDR2 YNFKEQ. The CDR3 is made up of 18 amino acids. The CDR3 reads CASSQERISASGDYGYTF. The CDR3 DNA reads as TGTGCCAGCAGCCAAGAACGGATCTCGGCTAGCGGGGACTATGGCTACACCTTC.

V is TRBV19 and J is TRBJ1-1; D perhaps matches TRBD1 (6 bases). V lost 3 bases and J lost 5, with 13 bases in between. CDR3 size: 14 residues. Looked up from germline, CDR1 is LNHDA and CDR2 is SQIVND (reference sequence). DNA of the CDR3: TGTGCCAGTAGTATCGAAACAGGGATGACTGAAGCTTTCTTT. Translation gives CASSIETGMTEAFF. The full variable domain, in which reference TRBV19 and TRBJ1-1 provide the parts outside the CDR3, is DGGITQSPKYLFRKEGQNVTLSCEQNLNHDAMYWYRQDPGQGLRLIYYSQIVNDFQKGDIAEGYSVSREKKESFPLTVTSAQKNPTAFYLCASSIETGMTEAFFGQGTRLTVV.

The chain joins TRBV6-6 to TRBJ1-1, with 9 bases that match TRBD1. With V trimmed by 5 bases and J by 2 bases, 6 bases remained unmatched. The CDR3 is made up of 15 amino acids. Germline loops: CDR1 MNHNY, CDR2 SVGAGI (reference sequence). In DNA, the CDR3 is TGTGCCAGCAGTCGACCGGGACAGGGAAACACTGAAGCTTTCTTT. It codes for CASSRPGQGNTEAFF.

Concerning this clone itself: The junction differs from germline at one of its ends, possibly a read error. V usage is TRBV7-9 and J usage is TRBJ2-7; 13 bases align to TRBD2. CDR3 length: 17 amino acids. The V gene's germline CDR1 is SEHNR and CDR2 FQNEAQ (reference sequence). The CDR3 reads CAGSSALRTSGSYEQYF. DNA for the CDR3: TGTGCCGGCAGCTCCGCCCTAAGGACTAGCGGGAGCTACGAGCAGTACTTC.

This chain uses TRBV29-1 with TRBJ2-1, with TRBD2 identical over 7 bases. The CDR3 sequence is 15 residues long. Germline V lookup: CDR1 SQVTM, CDR2 ANQGSEA. The J segment lost 5 bases and the V segment lost 3 bases, leaving 10 bases of the junction unmatched. As DNA, the CDR3 is TGCAGCGTTGAGGAGGGGAGCGGGGCTGACAATGAGCAGTTCTTC. Its protein is CSVEEGSGADNEQFF.